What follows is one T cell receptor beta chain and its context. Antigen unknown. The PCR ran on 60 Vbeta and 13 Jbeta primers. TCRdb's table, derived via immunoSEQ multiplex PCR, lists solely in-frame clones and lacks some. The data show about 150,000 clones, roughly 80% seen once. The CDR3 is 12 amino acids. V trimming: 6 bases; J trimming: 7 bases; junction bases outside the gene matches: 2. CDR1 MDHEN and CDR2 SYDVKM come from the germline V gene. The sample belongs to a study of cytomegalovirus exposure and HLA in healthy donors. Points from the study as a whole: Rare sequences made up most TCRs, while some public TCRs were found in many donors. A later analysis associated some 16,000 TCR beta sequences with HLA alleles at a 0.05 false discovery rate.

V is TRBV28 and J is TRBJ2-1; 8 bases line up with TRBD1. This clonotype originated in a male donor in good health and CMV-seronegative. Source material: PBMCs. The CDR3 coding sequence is TGTGCCAGCAGACAGGGGGGAAATGAGCAGTTCTTC. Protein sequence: CASRQGGNEQFF.